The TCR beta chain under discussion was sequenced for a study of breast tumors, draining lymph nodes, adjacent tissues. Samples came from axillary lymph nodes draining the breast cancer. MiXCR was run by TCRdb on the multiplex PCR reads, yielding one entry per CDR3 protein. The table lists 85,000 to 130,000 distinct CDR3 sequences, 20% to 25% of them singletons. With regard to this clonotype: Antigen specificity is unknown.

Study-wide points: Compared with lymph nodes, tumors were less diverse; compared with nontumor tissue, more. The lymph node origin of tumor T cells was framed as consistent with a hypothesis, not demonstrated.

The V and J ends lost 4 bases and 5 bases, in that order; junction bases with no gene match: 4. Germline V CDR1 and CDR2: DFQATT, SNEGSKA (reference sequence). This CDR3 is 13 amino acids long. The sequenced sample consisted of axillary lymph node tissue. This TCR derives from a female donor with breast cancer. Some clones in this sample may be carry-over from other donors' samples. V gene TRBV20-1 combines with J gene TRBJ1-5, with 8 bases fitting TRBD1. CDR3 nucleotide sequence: TGCAGTGCTACAGGGGGCTTCGATCAGCCCCAGCATTTT. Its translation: CSATGGFDQPQHF.